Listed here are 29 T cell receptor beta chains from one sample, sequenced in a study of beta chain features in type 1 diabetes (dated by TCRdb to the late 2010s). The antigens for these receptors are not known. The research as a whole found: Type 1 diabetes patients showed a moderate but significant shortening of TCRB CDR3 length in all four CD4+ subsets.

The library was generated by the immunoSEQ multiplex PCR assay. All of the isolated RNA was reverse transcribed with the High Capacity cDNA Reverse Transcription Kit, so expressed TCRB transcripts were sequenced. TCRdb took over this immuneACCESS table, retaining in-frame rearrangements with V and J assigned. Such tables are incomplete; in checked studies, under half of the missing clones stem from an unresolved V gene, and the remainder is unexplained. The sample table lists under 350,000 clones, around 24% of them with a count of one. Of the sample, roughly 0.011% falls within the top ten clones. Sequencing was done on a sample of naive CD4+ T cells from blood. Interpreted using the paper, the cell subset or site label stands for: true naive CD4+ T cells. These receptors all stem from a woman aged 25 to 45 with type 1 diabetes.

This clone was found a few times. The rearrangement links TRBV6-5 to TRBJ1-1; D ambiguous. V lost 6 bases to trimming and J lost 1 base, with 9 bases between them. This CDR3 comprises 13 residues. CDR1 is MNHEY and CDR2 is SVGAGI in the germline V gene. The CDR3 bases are TGTGCCAGCAGGCATCGGGAGAACACTGAAGCTTTCTTT. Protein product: CASRHRENTEAFF.

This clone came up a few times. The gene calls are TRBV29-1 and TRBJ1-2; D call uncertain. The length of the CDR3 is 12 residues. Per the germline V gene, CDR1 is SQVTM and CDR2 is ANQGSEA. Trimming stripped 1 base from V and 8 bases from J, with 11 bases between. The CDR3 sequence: CSVEGGVVGYTF. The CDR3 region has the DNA TGCAGCGTTGAAGGCGGGGTGGTCGGCTACACCTTC.

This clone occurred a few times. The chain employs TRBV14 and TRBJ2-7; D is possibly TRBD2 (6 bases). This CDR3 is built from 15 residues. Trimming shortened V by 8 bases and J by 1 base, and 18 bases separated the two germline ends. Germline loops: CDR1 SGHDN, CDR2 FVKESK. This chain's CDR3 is CASRLSGTSSYEQYF. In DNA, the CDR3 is TGTGCCAGCCGTCTCTCCGGGACTTCGTCCTACGAGCAGTACTTC.

CDR3 nucleotides: TGTGCCACGAGGGCAGAGACAGGGATCACCGGGGAGCTGTTTTTT. This encodes CATRAETGITGELFF. J is TRBJ2-2 and V is TRBV10-3; 7 nucleotides agree with TRBD1. The V gene's germline CDR1 is ENHRY and CDR2 SYGVKD. V was pared by 10 bases and J by 4 bases, with 12 bases of the junction left unmatched. The CDR3 length is 15 residues.

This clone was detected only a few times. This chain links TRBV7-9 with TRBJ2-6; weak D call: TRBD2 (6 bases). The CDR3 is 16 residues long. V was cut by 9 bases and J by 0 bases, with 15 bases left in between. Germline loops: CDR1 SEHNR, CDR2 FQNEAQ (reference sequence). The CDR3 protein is CASRGLSSSGANVLTF. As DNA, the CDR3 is TGTGCCAGTCGGGGACTTTCAAGCTCTGGGGCCAACGTCCTGACTTTC. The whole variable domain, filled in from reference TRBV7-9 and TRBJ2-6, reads DTGVSQNPRHKITKRGQNVTFRCDPISEHNRLYWYRQTLGQGPEFLTYFQNEAQLEKSRLLSDRFSAERPKGSFSTLEIQRTEQGDSAMYLCASRGLSSSGANVLTFGAGSRLTVL.

The CDR3 coding sequence is TGTGCCAGCAGCCATAAGACAGGGGGTGAAAAACTGTTTTTT. This gives the protein CASSHKTGGEKLFF. The J gene is TRBJ1-4, the V gene TRBV4-2, with 9 positions matching TRBD1. The CDR3 is 14 residues long. The J segment lost 7 bases and the V segment lost 3 bases, leaving 3 bases of the junction unmatched. The germline gives CDR1 LGHNA, CDR2 YNFKEQ.

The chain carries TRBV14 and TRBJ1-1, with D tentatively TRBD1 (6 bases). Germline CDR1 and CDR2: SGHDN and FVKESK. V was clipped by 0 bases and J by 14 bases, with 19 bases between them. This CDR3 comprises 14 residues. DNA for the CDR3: TGTGCCAGCAGCCAAGATGTGGGGTTAGGGGGAGCCTTCTTT. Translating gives CASSQDVGLGGAFF.

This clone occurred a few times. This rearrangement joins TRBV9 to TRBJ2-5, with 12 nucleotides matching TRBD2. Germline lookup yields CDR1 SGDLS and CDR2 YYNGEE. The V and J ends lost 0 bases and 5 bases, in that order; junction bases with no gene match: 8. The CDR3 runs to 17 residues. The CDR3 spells CASSVGLGLAGLETQYF. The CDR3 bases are TGTGCCAGCAGCGTAGGGTTAGGACTAGCGGGACTGGAGACCCAGTACTTC.

The CDR3 sequence is CAWSVGFAGFIHEQFF. CDR3 DNA sequence: TGTGCCTGGAGCGTTGGGTTCGCGGGATTCATCCATGAGCAGTTCTTC. The V call is TRBV30, the J call TRBJ2-1; possible D gene TRBD2, 6 bases. This CDR3 has 16 residues. V lost 3 bases and J 8 bases, leaving 23 bases between the germline ends. CDR1 is GTSNPN, CDR2 SVGIG, per germline (reference sequence).

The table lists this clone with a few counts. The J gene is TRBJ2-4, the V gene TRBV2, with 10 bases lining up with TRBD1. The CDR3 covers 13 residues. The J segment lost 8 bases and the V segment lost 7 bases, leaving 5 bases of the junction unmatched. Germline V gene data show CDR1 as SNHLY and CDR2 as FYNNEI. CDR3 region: CASTGTGAHIQYF. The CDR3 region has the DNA TGTGCCAGCACCGGGACAGGGGCGCACATTCAGTACTTC.

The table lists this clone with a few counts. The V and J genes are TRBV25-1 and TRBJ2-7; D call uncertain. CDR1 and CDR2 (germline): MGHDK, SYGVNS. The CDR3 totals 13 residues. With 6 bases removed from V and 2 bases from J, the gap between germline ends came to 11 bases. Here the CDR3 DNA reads TGTGCCAGCAGGTCAAGTGAGACCTACGAGCAGTACTTC. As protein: CASRSSETYEQYF.

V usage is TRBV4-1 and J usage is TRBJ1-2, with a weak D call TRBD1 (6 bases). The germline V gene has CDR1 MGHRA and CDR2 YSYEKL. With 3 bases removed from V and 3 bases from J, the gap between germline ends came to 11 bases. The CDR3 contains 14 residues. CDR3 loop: CASSQGPGDYGYTF. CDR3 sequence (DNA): TGCGCCAGCAGCCAGGGTCCAGGGGACTATGGCTACACCTTC.

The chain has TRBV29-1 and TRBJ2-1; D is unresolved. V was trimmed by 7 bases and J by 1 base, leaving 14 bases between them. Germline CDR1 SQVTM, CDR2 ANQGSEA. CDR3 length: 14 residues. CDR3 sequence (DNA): TGCAGCGAGCGCCGATCGAGTTCCTACAATGAGCAGTTCTTC. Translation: CSERRSSSYNEQFF.

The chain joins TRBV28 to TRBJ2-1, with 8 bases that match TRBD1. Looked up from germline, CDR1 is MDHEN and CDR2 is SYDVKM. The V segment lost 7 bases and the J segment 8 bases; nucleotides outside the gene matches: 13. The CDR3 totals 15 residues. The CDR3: CASTVRTGFVHEQFF. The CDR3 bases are TGTGCCAGCACCGTAAGGACAGGGTTTGTGCATGAGCAGTTCTTC.

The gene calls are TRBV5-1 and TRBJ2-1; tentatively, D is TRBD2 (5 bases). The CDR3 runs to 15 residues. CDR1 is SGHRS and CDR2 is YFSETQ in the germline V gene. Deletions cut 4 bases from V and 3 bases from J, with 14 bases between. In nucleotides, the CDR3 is TGCGCCAGCAGCACCCGGGAACCCCTCTACAATGAGCAGTTCTTC. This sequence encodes CASSTREPLYNEQFF.

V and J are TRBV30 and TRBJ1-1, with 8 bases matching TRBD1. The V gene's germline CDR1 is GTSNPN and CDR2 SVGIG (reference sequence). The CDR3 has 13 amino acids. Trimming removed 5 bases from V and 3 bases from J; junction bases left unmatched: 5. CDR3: CAWGKTGDTEAFF. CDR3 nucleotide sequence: TGTGCCTGGGGAAAGACAGGGGACACTGAAGCTTTCTTT.

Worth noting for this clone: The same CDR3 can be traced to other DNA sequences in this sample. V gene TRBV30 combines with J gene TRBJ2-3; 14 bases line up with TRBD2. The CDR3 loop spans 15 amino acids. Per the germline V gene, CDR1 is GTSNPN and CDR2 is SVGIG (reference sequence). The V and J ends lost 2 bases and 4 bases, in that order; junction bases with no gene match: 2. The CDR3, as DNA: TGTGCCTGGAGTCCGGGACTAGCGGGAGCAGATACGCAGTATTTT. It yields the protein CAWSPGLAGADTQYF.

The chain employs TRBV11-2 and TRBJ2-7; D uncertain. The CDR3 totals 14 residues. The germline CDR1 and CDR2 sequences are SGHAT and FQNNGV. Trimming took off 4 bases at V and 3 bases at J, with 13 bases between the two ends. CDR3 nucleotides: TGTGCCAGCAGCTATCGTCCAGGTGACTACGAGCAGTACTTC. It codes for CASSYRPGDYEQYF.

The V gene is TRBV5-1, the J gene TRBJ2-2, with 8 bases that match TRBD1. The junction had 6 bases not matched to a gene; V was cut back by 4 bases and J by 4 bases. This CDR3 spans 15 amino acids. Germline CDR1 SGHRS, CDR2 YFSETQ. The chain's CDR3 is CASSPGQAFTGELFF. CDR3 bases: TGCGCCAGCAGCCCGGGACAGGCCTTCACCGGGGAGCTGTTTTTT.

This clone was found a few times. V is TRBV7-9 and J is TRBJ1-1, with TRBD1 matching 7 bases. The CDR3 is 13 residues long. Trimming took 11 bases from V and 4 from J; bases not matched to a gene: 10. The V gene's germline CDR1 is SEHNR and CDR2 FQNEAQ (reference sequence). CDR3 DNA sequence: TGTGCCCTCAGCCGATCAGGGGGCACTGAAGCTTTCTTT. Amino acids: CALSRSGGTEAFF. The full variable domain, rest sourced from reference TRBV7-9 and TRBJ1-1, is DTGVSQNPRHKITKRGQNVTFRCDPISEHNRLYWYRQTLGQGPEFLTYFQNEAQLEKSRLLSDRFSAERPKGSFSTLEIQRTEQGDSAMYLCALSRSGGTEAFFGQGTRLTVV.

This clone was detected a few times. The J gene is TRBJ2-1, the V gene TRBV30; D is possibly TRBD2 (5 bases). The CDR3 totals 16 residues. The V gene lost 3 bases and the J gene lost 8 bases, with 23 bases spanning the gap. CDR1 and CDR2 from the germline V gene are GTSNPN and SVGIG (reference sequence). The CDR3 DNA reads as TGTGCCTGGAGCGACCTAGGGCGGAGAGTCGGGGATGAGCAGTTCTTC. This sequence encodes CAWSDLGRRVGDEQFF.

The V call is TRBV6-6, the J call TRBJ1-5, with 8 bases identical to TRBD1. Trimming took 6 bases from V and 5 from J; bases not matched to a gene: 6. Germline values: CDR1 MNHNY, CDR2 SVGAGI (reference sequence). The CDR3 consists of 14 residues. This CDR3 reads CASRDREDDQPQHF. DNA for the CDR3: TGTGCCAGCAGGGACAGGGAGGATGATCAGCCCCAGCATTTT.

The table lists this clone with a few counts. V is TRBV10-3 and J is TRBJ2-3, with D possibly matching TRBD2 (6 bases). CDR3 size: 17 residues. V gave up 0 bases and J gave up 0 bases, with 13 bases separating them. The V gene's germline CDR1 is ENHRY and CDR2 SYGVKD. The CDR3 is CAISESPSGLSTDTQYF. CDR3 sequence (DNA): TGTGCCATCAGTGAGTCCCCCAGCGGGCTTAGCACAGATACGCAGTATTTT.

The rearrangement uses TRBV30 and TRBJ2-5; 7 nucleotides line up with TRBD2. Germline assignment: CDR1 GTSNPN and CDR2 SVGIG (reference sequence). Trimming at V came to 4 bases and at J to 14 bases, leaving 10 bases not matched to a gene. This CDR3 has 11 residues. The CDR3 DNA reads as TGTGCCTGGAACCAACCGGGACTACTATACTTC. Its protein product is CAWNQPGLLYF. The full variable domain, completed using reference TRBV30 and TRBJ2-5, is SQTIHQWPATLVQPVGSPLSLECTVEGTSNPNLYWYRQAAGRGLQLLFYSVGIGQISSEVPQNLSASRPQDRQFILSSKKLLLSDSGFYLCAWNQPGLLYFGPGTRLLVL.

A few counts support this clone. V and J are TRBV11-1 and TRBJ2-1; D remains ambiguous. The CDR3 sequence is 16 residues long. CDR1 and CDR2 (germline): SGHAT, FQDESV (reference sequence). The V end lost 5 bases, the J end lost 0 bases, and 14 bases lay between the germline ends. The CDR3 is CASSNLWRSSYNEQFF. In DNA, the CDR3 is TGTGCCAGCAGCAACCTGTGGCGGAGCTCCTACAATGAGCAGTTCTTC.

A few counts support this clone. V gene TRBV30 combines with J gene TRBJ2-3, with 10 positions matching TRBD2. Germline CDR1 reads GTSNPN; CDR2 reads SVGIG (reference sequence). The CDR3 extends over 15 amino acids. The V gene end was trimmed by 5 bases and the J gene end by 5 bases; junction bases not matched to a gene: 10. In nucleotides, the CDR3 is TGTGCCTGGGCCGGTACTAGCGGGATGGGAGATACGCAGTATTTT. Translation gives CAWAGTSGMGDTQYF. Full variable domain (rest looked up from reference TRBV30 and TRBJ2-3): SQTIHQWPATLVQPVGSPLSLECTVEGTSNPNLYWYRQAAGRGLQLLFYSVGIGQISSEVPQNLSASRPQDRQFILSSKKLLLSDSGFYLCAWAGTSGMGDTQYFGPGTRLTVL.

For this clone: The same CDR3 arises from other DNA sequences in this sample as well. The CDR3: CASSLDRVTGELFF. In nucleotides, the CDR3 is TGCGCCAGCAGCTTGGACAGGGTCACCGGGGAGCTGTTTTTT. The chain uses TRBV5-1 and TRBJ2-2; D might be TRBD1 (6 bases). This CDR3 is 14 amino acids long. Between the trimmed V and J ends, which lost 0 bases and 4 bases, there was a span of 7 bases. CDR1 SGHRS and CDR2 YFSETQ come from the germline V gene.

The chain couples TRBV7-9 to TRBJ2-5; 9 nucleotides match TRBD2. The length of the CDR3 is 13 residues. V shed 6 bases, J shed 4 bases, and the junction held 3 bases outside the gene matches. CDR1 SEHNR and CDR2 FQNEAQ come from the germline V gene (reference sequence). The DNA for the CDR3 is TGTGCCAGCAGGCTACTAGCGGGAGAGACCCAGTACTTC. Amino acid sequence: CASRLLAGETQYF.

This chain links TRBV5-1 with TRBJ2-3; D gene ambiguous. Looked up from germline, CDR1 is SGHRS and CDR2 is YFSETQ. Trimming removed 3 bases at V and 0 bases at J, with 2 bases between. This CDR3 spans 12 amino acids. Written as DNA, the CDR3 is TGCGCCAGCAGCTCTAGCACAGATACGCAGTATTTT. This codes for CASSSSTDTQYF.